This passage covers 10 T cell receptor beta chains from one sample sequenced in a study of blood T cell repertoires in COVID-19. Sequenced by immunoSEQ multiplex PCR; TCRdb stores in-frame clones only, minus some. The repertoire includes some 94,000 clones, around 86% of them detected once, and 0.85% to 1.2% sits in the top ten. Sequencing used peripheral blood. These receptors came from a human donor in a cohort sampled during active COVID-19.

In this sample, this clone turned up a few times. In nucleotides, the CDR3 is TGCGCCAGCAGCCAAGAGGCAGCGGTTCACTCCTACGAGCAGTACTTC. This sequence encodes CASSQEAAVHSYEQYF. The chain uses TRBV4-1 and TRBJ2-7; tentative D call: TRBD2 (5 bases). Between the trimmed V and J ends, which lost 0 bases and 0 bases, there was a span of 12 bases. The CDR3 is made up of 16 amino acids. The germline CDR1 and CDR2 sequences are MGHRA and YSYEKL.

The chain combines TRBV7-8 with TRBJ1-1; unclear D gene. This CDR3 contains 13 residues. Deletions cut 5 bases from V and 1 base from J, with 8 bases between. Germline V gives CDR1 SGHVS, CDR2 FQNEAQ. CDR3 DNA sequence: TGTGCCAGCAGCCCGCGACAGAACACTGAAGCTTTCTTT. As protein: CASSPRQNTEAFF.

The chain links TRBV5-6 to TRBJ1-1, with D possibly TRBD1 on 5 matching bases. This CDR3 has 15 amino acids. Trimming cost V 4 bases and J 1 base, with 14 bases left between them. Germline CDR1 reads SGHDT; CDR2 reads YYEEEE. CDR3 coding DNA: TGTGCCAGCAGCCATCTGTCAGGGAAGAACACTGAAGCTTTCTTT. Protein product: CASSHLSGKNTEAFF.

This clone was observed many times. V is TRBV9 and J is TRBJ2-7; possible D gene TRBD1, 6 bases. The V and J ends lost 0 bases and 3 bases respectively, with 13 bases between them. The CDR3 has 15 amino acids. The germline gives CDR1 SGDLS, CDR2 YYNGEE. The CDR3 DNA follows: TGTGCCAGCAGCGTAGCGACAGGCCCAAACTACGAGCAGTACTTC. Its translation is CASSVATGPNYEQYF. Based on the CDR3 plus reference TRBV9 and TRBJ2-7, the full variable domain is DSGVTQTPKHLITATGQRVTLRCSPRSGDLSVYWYQQSLDQGLQFLIQYYNGEERAKGNILERFSAQQFPDLHSELNLSSLELGDSALYFCASSVATGPNYEQYFGPGTRLTVT.

J is TRBJ2-3 and V is TRBV27; D is possibly TRBD2 (5 bases). This CDR3 has 14 residues. Germline CDR1 MNHEY, CDR2 SMNVEV (reference sequence). With 5 bases removed from V and 4 bases from J, the gap between germline ends came to 13 bases. The CDR3 loop reads CASSPLGVADTQYF. The CDR3 DNA reads TGTGCCAGCAGTCCACTCGGGGTGGCAGATACGCAGTATTTT.

J is TRBJ2-3 and V is TRBV28; D possibly corresponds to TRBD1 (5 bases). The CDR3 loop spans 15 amino acids. The V end lost 3 bases, the J end lost 0 bases, and 10 bases lay between the germline ends. Germline V CDR1 and CDR2: MDHEN, SYDVKM. CDR3 nucleotides: TGTGCCAGCAGTTTTTCAGGGCTAAGCACAGATACGCAGTATTTT. Translating it yields CASSFSGLSTDTQYF.

This clone was counted many times. J is TRBJ1-5 and V is TRBV25-1; D is unclear. The CDR3 has 14 residues. V dropped 1 base and J dropped 2 bases, with 6 bases sitting between them. Germline values: CDR1 MGHDK, CDR2 SYGVNS. The CDR3 loop reads CASSEWGGNQPQHF. CDR3 sequence (DNA): TGTGCCAGCAGTGAATGGGGAGGCAATCAGCCCCAGCATTTT.

V and J are TRBV4-1 and TRBJ1-1, with D maybe TRBD1 (5 bases). The length of the CDR3 is 13 residues. Germline V CDR1 and CDR2: MGHRA, YSYEKL. V was clipped by 0 bases and J by 3 bases, with 5 bases between them. The CDR3 region has the DNA TGCGCCAGCAGCCAAGACAGGGACACTGAAGCTTTCTTT. The encoded protein is CASSQDRDTEAFF.

The chain has TRBV3-1 (or the pseudogene TRBV3-2) and TRBJ2-1; 8 positions agree with TRBD1. The CDR3 totals 18 residues. CDR1 is LGHDT, CDR2 YNNKEL, per germline (reference sequence). Germline trimming cut 4 bases from V and 4 bases from J; bases unmatched to any gene: 15. CDR3 nucleotides: TGTGCCAGCAGCCGACAGCCCCTGGGGGACAGGACGTACAATGAGCAGTTCTTC. Encoded protein: CASSRQPLGDRTYNEQFF.

The chain couples TRBV19 to TRBJ1-2; 11 nucleotides line up with TRBD1. The V and J ends lost 5 bases and 8 bases, in that order; junction bases with no gene match: 10. CDR3 size: 15 residues. The germline gives CDR1 LNHDA, CDR2 SQIVND (reference sequence). DNA for the CDR3: TGTGCCAGTAGTCCCCGTGGACAGGGGGCGTACGGCTACACCTTC. Its translation: CASSPRGQGAYGYTF.